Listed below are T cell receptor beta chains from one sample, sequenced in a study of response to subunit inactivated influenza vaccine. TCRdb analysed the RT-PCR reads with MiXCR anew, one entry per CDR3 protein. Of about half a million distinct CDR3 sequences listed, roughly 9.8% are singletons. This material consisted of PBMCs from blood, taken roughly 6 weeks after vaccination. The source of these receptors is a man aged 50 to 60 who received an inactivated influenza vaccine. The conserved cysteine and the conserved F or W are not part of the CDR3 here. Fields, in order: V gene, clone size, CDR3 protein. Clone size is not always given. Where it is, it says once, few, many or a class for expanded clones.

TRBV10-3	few	AISDRMAGGPISSSYEQY
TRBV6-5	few	ASSYRGFNEQY
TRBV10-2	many	ASTEKSGVSTDTQY
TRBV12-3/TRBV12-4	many	ASSKETGGYEQY
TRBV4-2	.	ASSQDRTGGETQY
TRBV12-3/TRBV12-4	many	ASSSGLAGSSYNEQF
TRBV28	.	ASRLAGDTGELF
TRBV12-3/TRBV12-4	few	ASRSRGTSDTEAF
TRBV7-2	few	ASGGARETQY
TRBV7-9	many	ASSLPSGEETQY
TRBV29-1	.	SGRTGAYEQY
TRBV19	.	ASSMNRGGDEQF
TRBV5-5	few	ASSMRTSADTQY
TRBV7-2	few	ASSQRGLRNTQY
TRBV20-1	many	SARLAGLDEQF
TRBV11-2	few	ASSLRPGGGRTDTQY
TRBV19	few	ASSKFLGQQETQY
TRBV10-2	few	ASRGQGTSSNEKLF
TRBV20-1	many	SAASTGTGTTDTQY
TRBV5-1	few	ASSLGSRGDGKNIQY
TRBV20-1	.	SAAGTSRTDTQY
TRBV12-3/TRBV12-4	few	ASSFLGLAGGYEQY
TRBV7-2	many	ASSQGSYNEQF
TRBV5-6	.	ASSSILSLGEQY
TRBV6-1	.	ASTRLAQGGYEQY
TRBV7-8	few	ASSWADRGNNQPQH
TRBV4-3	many	ASSQDGTYEQY
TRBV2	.	ASSYPRTRDRSNEQY
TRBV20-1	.	SAQKGAGSYNEQF
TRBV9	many	ASSVATDRAYEQY
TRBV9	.	ASSVVGGAARGTQY
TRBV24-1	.	ATSDRQGSNNEQF
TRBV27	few	ASSRQGRSNQPQH
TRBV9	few	ASSGEPRRQVTDTQY
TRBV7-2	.	ASSLTPGMYGYT
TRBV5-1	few	ASSWVAGAFNEQF
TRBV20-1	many	SGQSRIGYEQY
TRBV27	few	ASSGRKVAGANVLT
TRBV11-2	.	ASSPKGGRQETQY
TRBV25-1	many	ATRYGNTIY
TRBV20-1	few	SASRPQGAHEAF